This is a list of T cell receptor beta chains from one sample in a study of T-cell reconstitution after alpha-beta-depleted transplantation in children. MiXCR was run by TCRdb on the PCR reads, yielding one entry per CDR3 protein. Seen here are almost 250,000 distinct CDR3 sequences, about a quarter observed once, and the top ten hold less than 3.5%. The source material was PBMCs, sampled before TCRalphabeta/CD19-depleted stem cell transplant. The receptor set was obtained from a girl aged 2-15 years with Fanconi anemia, due to receive a stem cell transplant. CDR3s include the opening cysteine and the closing phenylalanine or tryptophan. A D gene is named only where the DNA matches it firmly. A clone size is listed for some rows: how often the clone was seen (once, few, many), or a class if it is expanded.

v_call	clone_size	j_call	d_call	cdr3_aa	cdr3_nt
TRBV7-2	few	TRBJ2-2	-	CASSFRHGSRELFF	TGTGCCAGCAGTTTCCGCCATGGTTCCCGGGAGCTGTTTTTT
TRBV27	many	TRBJ1-1	-	CASSFGISNTEAFF	TGTGCCAGCAGTTTCGGGATCTCGAACACTGAAGCTTTCTTT
TRBV20-1	many	TRBJ2-1	-	CSASPGGGYNEQFF	TGCAGTGCTAGCCCGGGGGGCGGGTACAATGAGCAGTTCTTC
TRBV6-1	-	TRBJ2-2	-	CASRRQRVGTGELFF	TGTGCCAGCAGAAGACAGAGGGTCGGTACCGGGGAGCTGTTTTTT
TRBV29-1	many	TRBJ2-7	-	CSVEVEVPYEQYF	TGCAGCGTTGAAGTGGAGGTTCCCTACGAGCAGTACTTC
TRBV20-1	few	TRBJ2-7	TRBD2	CSASGLVYEQYF	TGCAGTGCTAGTGGACTAGTCTACGAGCAGTACTTC
TRBV3-1	many	TRBJ1-5	-	CASSQDGTFNQPQHF	TGTGCCAGCAGCCAAGATGGGACTTTCAATCAGCCCCAGCATTTT
TRBV5-1	few	TRBJ2-1	-	CASNLVGGSYNEQFF	TGCGCCAGCAACTTAGTAGGGGGGTCCTACAATGAGCAGTTCTTC
TRBV4-2	-	TRBJ2-1	TRBD2	CASSSLAGEGEQFF	TGTGCCAGCAGCTCCCTAGCGGGAGAGGGTGAGCAGTTCTTC
TRBV29-1	many	TRBJ2-1	TRBD2	CSVEDRTSGVIRTGEQFF	TGCAGCGTTGAAGATAGGACTAGCGGGGTGATCCGTACGGGGGAGCAGTTCTTC
TRBV5-6	many	TRBJ2-1	-	CASSLAIYNEQFF	TGTGCCAGCAGCTTGGCTATCTACAATGAGCAGTTCTTC
TRBV7-7	-	TRBJ2-1	TRBD1	CASSLGRDRVSNEQFF	TGTGCCAGCAGCTTAGGTAGGGACAGGGTGTCTAATGAGCAGTTCTTC
TRBV25-1	-	TRBJ1-5	-	CASSELPGQGNQPQHF	TGTGCCAGCAGTGAATTGCCAGGGCAAGGCAATCAGCCCCAGCATTTT
TRBV19	-	TRBJ2-1	TRBD2	CASSLREIGNEQFF	TGTGCCAGTAGTTTGCGGGAGATCGGCAATGAGCAGTTCTTC
TRBV29-1	few	TRBJ2-5	TRBD2	CSVGLVRETQYF	TGCAGCGTGGGACTAGTCCGAGAGACCCAGTACTTC
TRBV29-1	many	TRBJ2-7	TRBD1	CSVSPRQGHEQYF	TGCAGCGTTTCCCCACGACAGGGCCACGAGCAGTACTTC
TRBV2	many	TRBJ2-7	TRBD2	CASSEQGRGAYEQYF	TGTGCCAGCAGTGAACAGGGTCGGGGGGCCTACGAGCAGTACTTC
TRBV28	-	TRBJ2-1	TRBD2	CASSSMTTSGNLYNEQFF	TGTGCCAGCAGCTCAATGACGACTAGCGGGAACCTTTACAATGAGCAGTTCTTC
TRBV7-3	-	TRBJ2-7	TRBD2	CASSQTSGDRQYF	TGTGCCAGCAGTCAGACTAGCGGAGACCGGCAGTACTTC
TRBV7-3	-	TRBJ2-1	TRBD2	CASSVGGTNYNEQFF	TGTGCCAGCAGCGTCGGAGGGACTAATTACAATGAGCAGTTCTTC
TRBV5-1	many	TRBJ1-5	-	CASSLDALRGPNQPQHF	TGCGCCAGCAGCTTGGACGCATTGAGGGGCCCTAATCAGCCCCAGCATTTT
TRBV4-2	many	TRBJ2-1	TRBD2	CASSQGGVSGRGYEQFF	TGTGCCAGCAGCCAAGGGGGGGTGAGCGGGAGAGGTTATGAGCAGTTCTTC
TRBV29-1	few	TRBJ2-7	TRBD2	CSVEYRGRVNEQYF	TGCAGCGTTGAATACCGCGGGAGGGTCAACGAGCAGTACTTC
TRBV25-1	many	TRBJ2-1	-	CASSGRQRSSYNEQFF	TGTGCCAGCAGTGGTAGACAGAGGAGCTCCTACAATGAGCAGTTCTTC
TRBV29-1	-	TRBJ2-1	-	CSVEGRNYYNEQFF	TGCAGCGTGGAAGGGCGAAACTATTACAATGAGCAGTTCTTC
TRBV25-1	-	TRBJ1-2	TRBD1	CASSEYFFGQGGINGYTF	TGTGCCAGCAGTGAATATTTCTTCGGACAGGGAGGGATAAATGGCTACACCTTC